This T cell receptor beta chain was sequenced during a study of blood T cell repertoires in COVID-19. Study details: COVID-19 samples, acute and convalescent, were from the United States, Italy and Spain.

In terms of age and location, participants ranged from roughly 18 to 90 years and lived in about two dozen US areas. Germline values: CDR1 ENHRY, CDR2 SYGVKD. Germline trimming cut 4 bases from V and 3 bases from J; bases unmatched to any gene: 3. The CDR3 runs 14 residues. Using immunoSEQ multiplex PCR, the repertoire was profiled, and TCRdb retains in-frame clones only, with some absent. Of 210,000 or so clones in the sample, 80% were seen once. The J gene is TRBJ2-7, the V gene TRBV10-3, with 10 bases that match TRBD1. The source material was PBMCs or T cells enriched from blood (not recorded which). The TCR originated in a young man with acute COVID-19. The CDR3 nucleotides read TGTGCCATCAGTGCGTGGGACAGGGGCTACGAGCAGTACTTC. Its translation: CAISAWDRGYEQYF.